The sequence of this T cell receptor beta chain was determined in a study of neurological immune-mediated disorders. Study-wide results and caveats: The study found the most TCR clonal expansion in HTLV-1-associated myelopathy and the least in multiple sclerosis, below healthy controls.

PBMCs numbering 2 million and stored at -80 C yielded the unsorted libraries. 5'RACE with 10-nucleotide random UMIs generated the cDNA. Over 200 million TCR-beta sequences from 15-18 subjects were obtained in each sequencing run. TCRdb called the 5' RACE reads again in MiXCR, with one record for every CDR3 protein. The data contain fewer than 25,000 distinct CDR3 sequences, about 13% of them singletons. The germline CDR1 and CDR2 sequences are DFQATT and SNEGSKA (reference sequence). The CDR3 runs to 16 residues. The trim removed 3 bases at V and 0 bases at J, leaving 5 bases unmatched. This clonotype was detected ten times or more. Its target is unknown.

V gene TRBV20-1 combines with J gene TRBJ1-5; 10 bases align to TRBD1. Material for sequencing was PBMCs. The clonotype was recovered from an older woman with HTLV-1-associated myelopathy (HAM/TSP). The CDR3 DNA follows: TGCAGTGCTAGCACCGGGACAGGGGCTAGCAATCAGCCCCAGCATTTT. It specifies CSASTGTGASNQPQHF.